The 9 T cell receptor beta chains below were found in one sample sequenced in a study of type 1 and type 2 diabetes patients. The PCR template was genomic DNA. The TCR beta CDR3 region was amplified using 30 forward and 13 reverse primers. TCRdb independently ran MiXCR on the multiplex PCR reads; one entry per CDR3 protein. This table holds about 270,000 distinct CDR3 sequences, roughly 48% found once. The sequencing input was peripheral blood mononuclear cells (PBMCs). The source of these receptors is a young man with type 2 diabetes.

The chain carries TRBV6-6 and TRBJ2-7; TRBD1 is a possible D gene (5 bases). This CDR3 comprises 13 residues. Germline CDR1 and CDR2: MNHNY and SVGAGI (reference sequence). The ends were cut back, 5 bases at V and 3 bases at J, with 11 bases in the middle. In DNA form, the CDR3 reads TGTGCCAGCAGTGGTATCCAGGGCTACGAGCAGTACTTC. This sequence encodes CASSGIQGYEQYF.

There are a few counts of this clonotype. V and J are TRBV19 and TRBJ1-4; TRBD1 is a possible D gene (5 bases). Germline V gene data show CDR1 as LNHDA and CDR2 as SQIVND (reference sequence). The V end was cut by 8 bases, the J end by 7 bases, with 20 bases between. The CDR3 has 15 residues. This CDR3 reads CASRRTGRRSEKLFF. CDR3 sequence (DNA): TGTGCCAGTCGCAGAACAGGACGGAGGAGTGAAAAACTGTTTTTT.

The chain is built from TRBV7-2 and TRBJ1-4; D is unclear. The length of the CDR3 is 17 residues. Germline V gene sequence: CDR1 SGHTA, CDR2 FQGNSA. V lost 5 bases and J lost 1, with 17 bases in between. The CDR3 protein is CASSQLTMTKTNEKLFF. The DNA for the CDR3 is TGTGCCAGCAGCCAACTTACGATGACGAAAACTAATGAAAAACTGTTTTTT.

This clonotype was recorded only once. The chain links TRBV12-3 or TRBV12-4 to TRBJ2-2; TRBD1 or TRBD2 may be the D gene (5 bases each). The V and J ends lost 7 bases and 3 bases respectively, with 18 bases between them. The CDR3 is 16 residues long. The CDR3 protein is CASNLGTRGDTGELFF. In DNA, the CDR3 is TGTGCCAGCAACTTGGGTACTAGAGGGGACACCGGGGAGCTGTTTTTT.

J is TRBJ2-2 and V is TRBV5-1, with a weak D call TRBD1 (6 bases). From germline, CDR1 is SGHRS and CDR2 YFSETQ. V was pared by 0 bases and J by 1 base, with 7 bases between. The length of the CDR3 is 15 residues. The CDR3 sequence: CASSLAQGNTGELFF. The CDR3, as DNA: TGCGCCAGCAGCTTGGCACAGGGGAACACCGGGGAGCTGTTTTTT.

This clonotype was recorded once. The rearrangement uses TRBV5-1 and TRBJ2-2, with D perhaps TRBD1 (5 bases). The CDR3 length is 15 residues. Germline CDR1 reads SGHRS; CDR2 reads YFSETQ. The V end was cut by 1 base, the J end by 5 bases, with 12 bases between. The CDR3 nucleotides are TGCGCCAGCAGCTTGTCGGCAGCAGGGACCGGGGAGCTGTTTTTT. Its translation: CASSLSAAGTGELFF.

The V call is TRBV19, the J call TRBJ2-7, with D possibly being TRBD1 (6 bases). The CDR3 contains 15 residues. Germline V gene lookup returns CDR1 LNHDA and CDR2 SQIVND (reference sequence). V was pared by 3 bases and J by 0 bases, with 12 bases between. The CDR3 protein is CASSIRDMGSYEQYF. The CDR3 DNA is TGTGCCAGTAGTATCCGGGACATGGGCTCCTACGAGCAGTACTTC.

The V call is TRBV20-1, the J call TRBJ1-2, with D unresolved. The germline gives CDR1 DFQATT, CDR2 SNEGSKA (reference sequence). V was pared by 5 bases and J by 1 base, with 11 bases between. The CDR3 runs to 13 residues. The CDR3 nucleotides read TGCAGTGCTCGTGGACGGTATAACTATGGCTACACCTTC. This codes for CSARGRYNYGYTF.

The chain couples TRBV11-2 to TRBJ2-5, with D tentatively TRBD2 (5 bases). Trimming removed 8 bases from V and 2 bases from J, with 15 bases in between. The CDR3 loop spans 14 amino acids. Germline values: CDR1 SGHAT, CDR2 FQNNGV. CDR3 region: CASDPAGLQETQYF. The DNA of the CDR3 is TGTGCCAGCGACCCGGCGGGCCTTCAAGAGACCCAGTACTTC.